This record concerns one T cell receptor (beta chain) sequence. Its target is not known. Germline CDR1 is MNHEY and CDR2 is SMNVEV (reference sequence). This CDR3 spans 14 amino acids. V was pared by 6 bases and J by 6 bases, with 18 bases between. 5'RACE, which relied on constant-segment primers, yielded TCR alpha and TCR beta cDNA libraries carrying sample barcodes and UMIs. TCRdb recomputed calls from the 5' RACE reads with MiXCR, one row per CDR3 protein. This table has 110,000 to 150,000 distinct CDR3 sequences, approximately 26% appearing once. The sample originates from a study of T-cell memory formation after mild COVID-19. Study conclusions and caveats: Among clones peaking at day 37 in the second wave, SARS-CoV-2 specificity remained unconfirmed. CD4+ contracting clones were mainly CM and EM; CD8+ ones, EMRA. A second wave expanding day 15 to 37 was CD4+-biased; contracting clones were balanced.

The rearrangement uses TRBV27 and TRBJ2-7, with D maybe TRBD1 (6 bases). Source material: PBMCs or a T cell subset sorted from them (not recorded which). The TCR originated in an adult woman who had mild COVID-19 (a few samples of this study predate the infection). Cell type and time point are not known. The chain's CDR3 is CASRSGVFLGEQYF. CDR3 nucleotides: TGTGCCAGCAGATCAGGGGTTTTCCTTGGCGAGCAGTACTTC.